The 15 T cell receptor beta chains presented below share a single source sample, sequenced in a study of shared clonotypes between healthy human individuals. TCRdb's table, derived via immunoSEQ multiplex PCR, lists solely in-frame clones and lacks some. Here the sample spans around 330,000 clones, roughly 70% being singletons. The sequencing sample was made of memory CD4+ T cells sorted from blood. Noted subset: CD45RA-negative fraction. Receptors originate from a man aged 30 to 39 in good health.

This chain links TRBV11-2 with TRBJ1-1; unclear D gene. The CDR3 length is 15 residues. Germline-derived CDR1 and CDR2 are SGHAT and FQNNGV. Deletions cut 2 bases from V and 0 bases from J, with 10 bases between. CDR3 residues: CASSLYGRVNTEAFF. CDR3 bases: TGTGCCAGCAGCTTATATGGGCGGGTGAACACTGAAGCTTTCTTT.

This chain joins TRBV15 and TRBJ2-1; D is tentatively TRBD1 or TRBD2 (5 bases each). Germline V gene lookup returns CDR1 LNHNV and CDR2 YYDKDF (reference sequence). The V end was cut by 0 bases, the J end by 8 bases, with 14 bases between. This CDR3 is built from 15 residues. CDR3 residues: CATSRDRLLGDEQFF. DNA for the CDR3: TGTGCCACCAGCAGAGATCGGCTTTTGGGGGATGAGCAGTTCTTC. Filled out from reference TRBV15 and TRBJ2-1, the complete variable domain reads DAMVIQNPRYQVTQFGKPVTLSCSQTLNHNVMYWYQQKSSQAPKLLFHYYDKDFNNEADTPDNFQSRRPNTSFCFLDIRSPGLGDTAMYLCATSRDRLLGDEQFFGPGTRLTVL.

Only a few counts were recorded for this clone. The V call is TRBV5-4, the J call TRBJ1-4, with 7 bases lining up with TRBD1. V dropped 0 bases and J dropped 0; count of bases not matched to a gene: 2. The CDR3 length is 16 residues. Germline loops: CDR1 SGHNT, CDR2 YYREEE (reference sequence). The CDR3 protein is CASSLGQGATNEKLFF. CDR3 nucleotides: TGTGCCAGCAGCTTGGGACAGGGTGCAACTAATGAAAAACTGTTTTTT.

The chain joins TRBV7-2 to TRBJ2-5; D possibly corresponds to TRBD1 (7 bases). CDR1 is SGHTA, CDR2 FQGNSA, per germline. V was cut by 0 bases and J by 6 bases, with 14 bases left in between. CDR3 length: 15 amino acids. CDR3 protein: CASSLAAGGLQTQYF. The CDR3 nucleotides are TGTGCCAGCAGCTTAGCGGCAGGGGGGCTTCAGACCCAGTACTTC.

As regards this clone: At one end, the junction sequence differs from germline, possibly due to a read error. The rearrangement joins TRBV6-5 to TRBJ2-7; the D is unclear. CDR3 length: 14 amino acids. Germline V lookup: CDR1 MNHEY, CDR2 SVGAGI. CDR3 coding DNA: TGTGCCAGCAGCTACTCCCGGAGCCCCTACGAGCAGTACTTC. Translated, it gives CASSYSRSPYEQYF.

The V gene is TRBV5-5, the J gene TRBJ2-7; D not certain. Per the germline V gene, CDR1 is SGHKS and CDR2 is YYEKEE (reference sequence). Trimming removed 0 bases at V and 2 bases at J, with 12 bases between. There are 15 residues in the CDR3. This chain's CDR3 is CASSLVGVGTYEQYF. CDR3 DNA: TGTGCCAGCAGCTTGGTTGGCGTCGGAACCTACGAGCAGTACTTC.

Only a few counts were recorded for this clone. The chain couples TRBV5-1 to TRBJ2-7; 9 bases are shared with TRBD2. There are 17 residues in the CDR3. Trimming removed 1 base from V and 0 bases from J; junction bases left unmatched: 8. Germline V CDR1 and CDR2: SGHRS, YFSETQ. The CDR3: CASSLWAGGSISYEQYF. The CDR3 coding sequence is TGCGCCAGCAGCTTGTGGGCGGGAGGGTCAATCTCCTACGAGCAGTACTTC.

This chain links TRBV19 with TRBJ1-2; 11 nucleotides match TRBD1. This CDR3 comprises 16 residues. J gave up 3 bases and V 3 bases, and 6 bases lay outside the gene matches. Germline lookup yields CDR1 LNHDA and CDR2 SQIVND (reference sequence). The CDR3 sequence: CASSIWTGGRDYGYTF. In DNA, the CDR3 is TGTGCCAGTAGTATCTGGACAGGGGGCAGGGACTATGGCTACACCTTC. Together with reference TRBV19 and TRBJ1-2, the CDR3 gives the full variable domain: DGGITQSPKYLFRKEGQNVTLSCEQNLNHDAMYWYRQDPGQGLRLIYYSQIVNDFQKGDIAEGYSVSREKKESFPLTVTSAQKNPTAFYLCASSIWTGGRDYGYTFGSGTRLTVV.

As to this clone: This sample also contains other DNA sequences that code for the same CDR3. The chain uses TRBV7-8 and TRBJ2-7; no reliable D call. The germline V gene encodes CDR1 SGHVS and CDR2 FQNEAQ. This CDR3 has 12 amino acids. V was pared by 3 bases and J by 6 bases, with 9 bases between. The CDR3 spells CASSFSAGEQYF. For the CDR3, the DNA is TGTGCCAGCAGCTTTTCGGCCGGCGAGCAGTACTTC.

The chain employs TRBV11-1 and TRBJ2-7; D is uncertain. V dropped 3 bases and J dropped 4 bases, with 4 bases sitting between them. CDR3 size: 11 residues. From germline, CDR1 is SGHAT and CDR2 FQDESV (reference sequence). The CDR3 spells CASSFLYEQYF. Written as DNA, the CDR3 is TGTGCCAGCAGCTTCCTGTACGAGCAGTACTTC.

In DNA form, the CDR3 reads TGTGCCAGCAGCTTAGAGGGCCGTGGCTATGGCTACACCTTC. It encodes CASSLEGRGYGYTF. The chain employs TRBV7-8 and TRBJ1-2; D is unclear. In germline, CDR1 is SGHVS, CDR2 FQNEAQ. The ends were cut back, 1 base at V and 4 bases at J, with 10 bases in the middle. The CDR3 totals 14 residues.

This chain uses TRBV9 with TRBJ2-5; 7 nucleotides line up with TRBD2. The junction had 12 bases not matched to a gene; V was cut back by 3 bases and J by 4 bases. The CDR3 runs 16 residues. Germline V gives CDR1 SGDLS, CDR2 YYNGEE. CDR3 bases: TGTGCCAGCAGCGCCCACCTCCTAAGCGGGATAGAGACCCAGTACTTC. Encoded protein: CASSAHLLSGIETQYF.

This sequence joins TRBV5-5 and TRBJ2-1, with D unclear. The germline V and J ends were trimmed by 0 bases and 0 bases, with 4 bases remaining between them. Germline V lookup: CDR1 SGHKS, CDR2 YYEKEE (reference sequence). The CDR3 is made up of 14 amino acids. CDR3 in amino acids: CASSLVGSYNEQFF. CDR3 sequence (DNA): TGTGCCAGCAGCTTGGTGGGCTCCTACAATGAGCAGTTCTTC.

The chain couples TRBV14 to TRBJ2-7, with 7 bases lining up with TRBD2. CDR3 size: 16 residues. J gave up 3 bases and V 3 bases, and 11 bases lay outside the gene matches. Germline V gene sequence: CDR1 SGHDN, CDR2 FVKESK. CDR3 sequence (DNA): TGTGCCAGCAGCCACGCCGGCCCCGGGGAGGGCTACGAGCAGTACTTC. Translation: CASSHAGPGEGYEQYF.

This CDR3 reads CASSLSGVSYNEQFF. CDR3 coding DNA: TGTGCCAGCAGCTTATCGGGAGTCTCCTACAATGAGCAGTTCTTC. This sequence joins TRBV7-2 and TRBJ2-1, with D maybe TRBD2 (6 bases). Germline-derived CDR1 and CDR2 are SGHTA and FQGNSA. This CDR3 has 15 amino acids. V lost 2 bases, J lost 0 bases, and 8 bases lay in between.